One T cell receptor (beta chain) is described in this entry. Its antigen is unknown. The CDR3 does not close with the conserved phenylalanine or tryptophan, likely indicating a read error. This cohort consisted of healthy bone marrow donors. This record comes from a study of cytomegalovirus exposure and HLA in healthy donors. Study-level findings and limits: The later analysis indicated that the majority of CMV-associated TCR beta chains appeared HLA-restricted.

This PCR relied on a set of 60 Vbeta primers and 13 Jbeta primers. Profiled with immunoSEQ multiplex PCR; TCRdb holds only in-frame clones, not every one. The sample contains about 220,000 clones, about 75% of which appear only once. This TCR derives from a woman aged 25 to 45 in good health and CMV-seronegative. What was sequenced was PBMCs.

DNA of the CDR3: TGTGCCAGCAGTGAATGGCCAGGGGGTGTTCAGCCCCAGCATTTG. Translated, it gives CASSEWPGGVQPQHL. V gene TRBV6-1 combines with J gene TRBJ1-5; TRBD1 agrees at 7 bases. Germline CDR1 MNHNS, CDR2 SASEGT. V lost 2 bases and J lost 6; bases outside the gene matches: 7. CDR3 length: 15 residues.